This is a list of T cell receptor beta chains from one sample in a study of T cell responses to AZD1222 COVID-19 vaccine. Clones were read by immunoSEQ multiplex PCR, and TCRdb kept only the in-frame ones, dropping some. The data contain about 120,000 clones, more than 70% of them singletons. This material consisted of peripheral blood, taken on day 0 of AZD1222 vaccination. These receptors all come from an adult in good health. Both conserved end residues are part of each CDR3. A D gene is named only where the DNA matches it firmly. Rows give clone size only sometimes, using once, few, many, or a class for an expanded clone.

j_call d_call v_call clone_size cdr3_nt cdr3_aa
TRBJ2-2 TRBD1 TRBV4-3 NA TGCGCCAGCAGCCAACGGACAGGCACTACCGGGGAGCTGTTTTTT CASSQRTGTTGELFF
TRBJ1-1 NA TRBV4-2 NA TGTGCCAGCAGCCAAGATGGCTTGAACACTGAAGCTTTCTTT CASSQDGLNTEAFF
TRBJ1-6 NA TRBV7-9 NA TGTGCCAGCAGCTTAGGTGGGGGCCCTTACTCTAATTCACCCCTCCACTTT CASSLGGGPYSNSPLHF
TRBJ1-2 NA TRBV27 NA TGTGCCAGCAGAGACTTCTATGGCTACACCTTC CASRDFYGYTF
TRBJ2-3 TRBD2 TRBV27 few TGTGCCAGCAGTTTAAGCGCGAGACTAGCGGGATCTCAGCATACGCAGTATTTT CASSLSARLAGSQHTQYF
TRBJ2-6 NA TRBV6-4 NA TGTGCCAGCAGTGAGCTAAGCTCTGGGGCCAACGTCCTGACTTTC CASSELSSGANVLTF
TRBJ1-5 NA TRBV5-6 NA TGTGCCAGCAGCTTGGCGTCAGCTGAAGCCCAGCATTTT CASSLASAEAQHF
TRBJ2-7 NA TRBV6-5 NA TGTGCCAGCAGTAAGGACTGGAGCTCCTACGAGCAGTACTTC CASSKDWSSYEQYF
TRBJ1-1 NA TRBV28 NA TGTGCCAGCAGGGATATAGTAACTTTCTTT CASRDIVTFF
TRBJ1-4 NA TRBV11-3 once TGTGCCAGCAGCTTAGGCCAGGAGCCAACTAATGAAAAACTGTTTTTT CASSLGQEPTNEKLFF
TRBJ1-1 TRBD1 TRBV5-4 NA TGTGCCAGCAGGAATCGACAGGGATTGAACACTGAAGCTTTCTTT CASRNRQGLNTEAFF
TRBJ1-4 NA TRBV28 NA TGTGCCAGCAGTTTTGTTGCAACTAATGAAAAACTGTTTTTT CASSFVATNEKLFF
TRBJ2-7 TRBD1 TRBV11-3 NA TGTGCCAGCAGCGTTGGGACAGGGGTCGCCGAGCAGTACTTC CASSVGTGVAEQYF
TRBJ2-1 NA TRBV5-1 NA TGCGCCAGCAGCAAACCCCCCCTCTACAATGAGCAGTTCTTC CASSKPPLYNEQFF
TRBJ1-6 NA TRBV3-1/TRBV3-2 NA TGTGCCAGCAGCCATAGAGGGCCCTATAATTCACCCCTCCACTTT CASSHRGPYNSPLHF
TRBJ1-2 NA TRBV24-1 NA TGTGCCACCAGTGATTTATCCCGGGACTATGGCTACACCTTC CATSDLSRDYGYTF
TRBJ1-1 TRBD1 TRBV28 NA TGTGCCAGCAGTCCTACCGACAGGGGATACACTGAAGCTTTCTTT CASSPTDRGYTEAFF
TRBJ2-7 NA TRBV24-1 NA TGTGCCACCAGTGATGGATACGAGCAGTACTTC CATSDGYEQYF
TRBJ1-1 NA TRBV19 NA TGTGCCAGTAGTATGGACACCGCTGAAGCTTTCTTT CASSMDTAEAFF
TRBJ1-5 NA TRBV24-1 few TGTGCCACCAGTGATGGCAGGGGCAATCAGCCCCAGCATTTT CATSDGRGNQPQHF
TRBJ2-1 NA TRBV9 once TGTGCCAGCAGCGTAGAGGGGACTCCCTACAATGAGCAGTTCTTC CASSVEGTPYNEQFF
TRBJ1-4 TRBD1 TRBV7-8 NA TGTGCCAGCAGCGTAACAGGGGGGAGGGGCGAAAAACTGTTTTTT CASSVTGGRGEKLFF
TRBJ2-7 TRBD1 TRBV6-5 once TGTGCCAGCAGTCAGGGGACAGAGAACTACGAGCAGTACTTC CASSQGTENYEQYF
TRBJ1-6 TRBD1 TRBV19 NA TGTGCCAGTAGTACGGAAGGTCCGCCAGGGGGCTGGGATTCACCCCTCCACTTT CASSTEGPPGGWDSPLHF
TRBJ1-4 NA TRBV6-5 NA TGTGCCATTTCCCTGGCCCGTAATGAAAAACTGTTTTTT CAISLARNEKLFF
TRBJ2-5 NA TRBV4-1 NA TGCGCCAGCAGCCAAGATCATCCGGGGGCTACAAACCAAGAGACCCAGTACTTC CASSQDHPGATNQETQYF
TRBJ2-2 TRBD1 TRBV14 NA TGTGCCAGCAGCCAGGCGGGACAGGGGGAGACCGCCACCGGGGAGCTGTTTTTT CASSQAGQGETATGELFF
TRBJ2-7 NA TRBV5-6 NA TGTGCCAGCAGCTTGACATACGGCGAGCAGTACTTC CASSLTYGEQYF
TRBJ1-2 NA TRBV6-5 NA TGTGCCAGCACCAAACCGGGCCTCGCCTCCTCCACCTTC CASTKPGLASSTF
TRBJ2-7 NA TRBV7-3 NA TGTGCCAGCAGCGCAGGGCAAGAAGGTTACGAGCAGTACTTC CASSAGQEGYEQYF
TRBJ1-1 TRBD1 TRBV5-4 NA TGTGCCAGCACCGAGGGACAGGGACTGGGTACTGAAGCTTTCTTT CASTEGQGLGTEAFF
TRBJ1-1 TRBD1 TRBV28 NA TGTGCCAGCAGTTCAGGGGGGGCGGTGACTGAAGCTTTCTTT CASSSGGAVTEAFF
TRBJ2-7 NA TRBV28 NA TGTGCCAGCAGTTTAGGGCCCGGCGAGCAGTACTTC CASSLGPGEQYF
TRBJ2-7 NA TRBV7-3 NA TGTGCCAGCAGCCCTAATTTCTCCTACGAGCAGTACTTC CASSPNFSYEQYF
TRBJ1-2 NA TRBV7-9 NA TGTGCCAGCAGCTTACAGCTCTCTAACTATGGCTACACCTTC CASSLQLSNYGYTF
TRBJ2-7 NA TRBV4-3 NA TGCGCCAGCAGCCAACCTAGCGAGGGCGACGAGCAGTACTTC CASSQPSEGDEQYF
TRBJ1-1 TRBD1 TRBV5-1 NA TGCGCCAGCAGCATCCGGGACAGTAACACTGAAGCTTTCTTT CASSIRDSNTEAFF
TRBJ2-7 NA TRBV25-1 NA TGTGCCAGCAGTGAATCCGATTGGTATCGCTCCTACGAGCAGTACTTC CASSESDWYRSYEQYF
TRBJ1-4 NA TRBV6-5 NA TGTGCCAGCAGTTACTCGACACCGGGCGATGAAAAACTGTTTTTT CASSYSTPGDEKLFF
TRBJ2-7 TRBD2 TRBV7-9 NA TGTGCCAGCAGCTTTATCAAGACTAGCGGGCAATACTACGAGCAGTACTTC CASSFIKTSGQYYEQYF
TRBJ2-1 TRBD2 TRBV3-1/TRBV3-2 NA TGTGCCAGCAGGCTAGCGGGAGGCCCCTACAATGAGCAGTTCTTC CASRLAGGPYNEQFF
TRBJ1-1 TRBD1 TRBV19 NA TGTGCCAGTTGGACAGGGAGGAACACTGAAGCTTTCTTT CASWTGRNTEAFF
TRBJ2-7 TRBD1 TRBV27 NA TGTGCCAGCAGTTCTCCGGGACAGGGATTCTACGAGCAGTACTTC CASSSPGQGFYEQYF
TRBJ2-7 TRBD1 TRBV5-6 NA TGTGCCAGCAGCTTGGCCGGGACAGGCAACGAGCAGTACTTC CASSLAGTGNEQYF
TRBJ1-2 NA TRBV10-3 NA TGTGCCAGCGCCGGGACTCAAAAGAACTATGGCTACACCTTC CASAGTQKNYGYTF
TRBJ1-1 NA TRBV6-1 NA TGTGCCAGCGCCCTAGCTGGGCAGGTAGACACTGAAGCTTTCTTT CASALAGQVDTEAFF
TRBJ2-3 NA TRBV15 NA TGTGCCACCAGCAGCCCCATGGGTAGGACTTTCGGCACAGATACGCAGTATTTT CATSSPMGRTFGTDTQYF
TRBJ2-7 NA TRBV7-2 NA TGTGCCAGCAGCAGGGGCAGAATCTACGAGCAGTACTTC CASSRGRIYEQYF
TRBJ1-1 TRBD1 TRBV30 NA TGTGCCTGGAGTGTACTTCTCTCCGACAGGGATGCTTTCTTT CAWSVLLSDRDAFF
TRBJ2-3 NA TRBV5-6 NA TGTGCCAGCAGCTTGGTTGGCAGGAGCACAGATACGCAGTATTTT CASSLVGRSTDTQYF
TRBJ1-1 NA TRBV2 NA TGTGCCAGCAGACTATCCGGGCCTTACACTGAAGCTTTCTTT CASRLSGPYTEAFF